A selection of T cell receptor beta chains follows, all from one sample in a study of PD-L1 blockade in urothelial cancer. Produced via immunoSEQ multiplex PCR; TCRdb's table is partial and in-frame only. The profile shows about 42,000 clones, more than 65% of them singletons. The sequences come from PBMCs, collected around atezolizumab (anti-PD-L1) treatment. These receptors came from a man between 65 and 79 years old with urothelial cancer. Each CDR3 is given with its conserved first and last residue. The order of the fields is J gene, V gene, clone size, D gene, CDR3 DNA, CDR3 protein. A D gene is named only where the DNA matches it firmly. The size of a clone is reported for some rows only, either as once, few or many, or as a class for expanded clones.

TRBJ2-1 TRBV15 . . TGTGCCACCAGCGGCGGGACTTTTAATGAGCAGTTCTTC CATSGGTFNEQFF
TRBJ2-7 TRBV28 . TRBD2 TGTGCCAGCAGTTTAAGGCTAGCGGGCCTAAACTACGAGCAGTACTTC CASSLRLAGLNYEQYF
TRBJ1-4 TRBV4-3 . TRBD1 TGCGCCAGCAGCCAAGCTGCACAGGGGTCTAATGAAAAACTGTTTTTT CASSQAAQGSNEKLFF
TRBJ2-7 TRBV5-6 . TRBD2 TGTGCCAGCAGCTCACTAGCGGGAGGGAGGTACGAGCAGTACTTC CASSSLAGGRYEQYF
TRBJ1-6 TRBV30 . TRBD1 TGTGCCTGGGACGCCGGGACAGGGTACAATTCACCCCTCCACTTT CAWDAGTGYNSPLHF
TRBJ2-7 TRBV19 . TRBD1 TGTGCCAGTAGTATAAAGACAGGGGAGTCGTACGAGCAGTACTTC CASSIKTGESYEQYF
TRBJ2-1 TRBV5-6 . TRBD2 TGTGCCAGCAGTTACGCGGGGGTACAGAATGAGCAGTTCTTC CASSYAGVQNEQFF
TRBJ2-7 TRBV28 . . TGTGCCAGCAGAACTTCTGATAGCTCCTACGAGCAGTACTTC CASRTSDSSYEQYF
TRBJ2-1 TRBV6-5 . TRBD2 TGTGCCAGCAGTTTTAGCGGGATAAGCTCCTACAATGAGCAGTTCTTC CASSFSGISSYNEQFF
TRBJ1-3 TRBV19 . . TGTGCCACGGCTGGGACATTGCCTTTCTCTGGAAACACCATATATTTT CATAGTLPFSGNTIYF
TRBJ2-1 TRBV7-2 . TRBD2 TGTGCCAGCAGCTCACTACTAGCGGGAGGTTTCGATGAGCAGTTCTTC CASSSLLAGGFDEQFF
TRBJ1-4 TRBV7-3 . . TGTGCCAGCGCCAGCACGTCATCCGGGGGGGAAAAACTGTTTTTT CASASTSSGGEKLFF
TRBJ2-7 TRBV10-2 . TRBD2 TGCGCCAGCAGCGCGGGAGGAGCGATCGAGCAGTACTTC CASSAGGAIEQYF
TRBJ2-1 TRBV21-1 . . TGTGCCAGCAGCACCAGACTAGACGATGAGCAGTTCTTC CASSTRLDDEQFF
TRBJ1-1 TRBV5-4 few . TGTGCCAGCAGCCTACCGAGATCGAACACTGAAGCTTTCTTT CASSLPRSNTEAFF
TRBJ2-1 TRBV2 . TRBD2 TGTGCCAGCAAGGAACTAGCGGGAAAGGAGCAGTTCTTC CASKELAGKEQFF
TRBJ2-7 TRBV10-3 . . TGTGCCATCAGTGTACTAGAATCTGGCGAGCAGTACTTC CAISVLESGEQYF
TRBJ1-2 TRBV28 . . TGTGCCAGCAGCCCCTCTAAAGGGACAAGTGGCTACACCTTC CASSPSKGTSGYTF
TRBJ2-1 TRBV5-1 few TRBD2 TGCGCCAGCAGCCCGGGGGGGTATGAGCAGTTCTTC CASSPGGYEQFF
TRBJ2-7 TRBV5-6 once TRBD1 TGTGCCAGCAGCCCCGGACAGGTGAACGAGCAGTACTTC CASSPGQVNEQYF
TRBJ2-6 TRBV28 . . TGTGCCAGCAGTTCCCCACAGGGATATGGGGCCAACGTCCTGACTTTC CASSSPQGYGANVLTF
TRBJ2-7 TRBV13 . TRBD1 TGTGCCAGCAGCTTACGGGGACAGCTCTACGCTGGGCAGTACTTC CASSLRGQLYAGQYF
TRBJ2-6 TRBV27 . TRBD1 TGTGCCAGCAGTACAGGGGGGACTGGGGCCAACGTCCTGACTTTC CASSTGGTGANVLTF
TRBJ1-1 TRBV6-6 . . TGTGCCAGCATTACTACAGGGAACGGAGTAAGGGCTGAAGCTTTCTTT CASITTGNGVRAEAFF
TRBJ2-1 TRBV10-3 once TRBD2 TGTGCCATCAGTGAGTCTAGCGGGAGCTCCTACAATGAGCAGTTCTTC CAISESSGSSYNEQFF
TRBJ1-2 TRBV5-1 . TRBD1 TGCGCCAGCAGCCGGGACAGCCCTTCGCCCTACACCTTC CASSRDSPSPYTF
TRBJ1-1 TRBV9 . TRBD1 TGTGCCAGCAGCGCTGGGGACAGGGAAGCTTTCTTT CASSAGDREAFF
TRBJ2-3 TRBV5-4 . TRBD2 TGTGCCAGCAGCTTTGGGGCGGGAGCGGGTGGGGATACGCAGTATTTT CASSFGAGAGGDTQYF
TRBJ1-1 TRBV9 . TRBD1 TGTGCCAGCAGCGTCCAAATGACAGGGGGGGCCACTGAAGCTTTCTTT CASSVQMTGGATEAFF
TRBJ2-7 TRBV6-1 . . TGTGCCAGCAGTGAAGATATTGCCTACGAGCAGTACTTC CASSEDIAYEQYF
TRBJ1-5 TRBV2 . . TGTGCCAGCAGTGGCGGGGGTCAGCCCCAGCATTTT CASSGGGQPQHF
TRBJ1-2 TRBV19 . . TGTGCCAGTAGTATATCAGCGGACAGCCGGACATCCCCCTATGGCTACACCTTC CASSISADSRTSPYGYTF
TRBJ1-1 TRBV6-1 . . TGTGCCAGCAGGGAATCAGATGACACTGAAGCTTTCTTT CASRESDDTEAFF
TRBJ2-1 TRBV5-4 few . TGTGCCAGCAGCAGGGAAGGACTAAATGAGCAGTTCTTC CASSREGLNEQFF